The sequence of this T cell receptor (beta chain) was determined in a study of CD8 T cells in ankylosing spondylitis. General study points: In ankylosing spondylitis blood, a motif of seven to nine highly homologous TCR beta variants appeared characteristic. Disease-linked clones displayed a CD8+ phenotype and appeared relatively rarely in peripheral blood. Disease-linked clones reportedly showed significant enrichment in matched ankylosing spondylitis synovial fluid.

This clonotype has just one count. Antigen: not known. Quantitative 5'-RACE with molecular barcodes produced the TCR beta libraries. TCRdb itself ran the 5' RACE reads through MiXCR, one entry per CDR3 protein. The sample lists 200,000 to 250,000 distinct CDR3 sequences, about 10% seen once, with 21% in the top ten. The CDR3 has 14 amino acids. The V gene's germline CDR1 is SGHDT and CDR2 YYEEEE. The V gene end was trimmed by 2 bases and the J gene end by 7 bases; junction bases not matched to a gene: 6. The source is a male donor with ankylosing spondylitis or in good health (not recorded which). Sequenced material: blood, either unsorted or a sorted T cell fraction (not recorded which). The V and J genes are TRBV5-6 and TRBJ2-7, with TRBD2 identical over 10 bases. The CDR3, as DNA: TGTGCCAGCAGCTTTAGCGGGGGGCCGCGGGAGCAGTACTTC. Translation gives CASSFSGGPREQYF.